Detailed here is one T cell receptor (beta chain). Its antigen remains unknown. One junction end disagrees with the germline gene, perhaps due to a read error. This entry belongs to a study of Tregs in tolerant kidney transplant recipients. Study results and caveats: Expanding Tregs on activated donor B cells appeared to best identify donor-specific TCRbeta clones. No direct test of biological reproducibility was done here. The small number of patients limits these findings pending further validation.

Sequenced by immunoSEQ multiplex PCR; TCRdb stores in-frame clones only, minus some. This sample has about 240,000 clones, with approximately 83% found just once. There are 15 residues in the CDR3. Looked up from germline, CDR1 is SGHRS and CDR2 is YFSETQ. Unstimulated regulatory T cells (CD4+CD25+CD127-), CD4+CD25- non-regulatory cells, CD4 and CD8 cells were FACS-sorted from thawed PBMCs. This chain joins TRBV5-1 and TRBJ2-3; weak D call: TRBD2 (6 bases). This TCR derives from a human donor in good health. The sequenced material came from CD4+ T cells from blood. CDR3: CASRLELAGTDTQYF. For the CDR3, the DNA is TGCGCCAGCAGGTTGGAACTAGCTGGCACAGATACGCAGTATTTT. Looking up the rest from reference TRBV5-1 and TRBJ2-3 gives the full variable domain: KAGVTQTPRYLIKTRGQQVTLSCSPISGHRSVSWYQQTPGQGLQFLFEYFSETQRNKGNFPGRFSGRQFSNSRSEMNVSTLELGDSALYLCASRLELAGTDTQYFGPGTRLTVL.